This TCR beta chain was captured in a study of OX40 agonist ivuxolimab in advanced cancers. Study in general: The eligibility criteria allowed prior anti-PD-1, anti-PD-L1 or anti-CTLA-4 therapy, and around 40% had some.

At cycle 4 day 1, cycle 7 day 1, and baseline, blood was sampled. The V end lost 0 bases, the J end lost 4 bases, and 15 bases lay between the germline ends. The CDR3 spans 16 residues. The germline CDR1 and CDR2 sequences are SGHNT and YYREEE (reference sequence). Measured with immunoSEQ multiplex PCR; TCRdb has only the in-frame clones, and not every one. The repertoire consists of about 79,000 clones, with approximately 91% occurring once and the leading ten covering roughly 6.9%. The study's findings and limits: More expanded clones were found, on average, in CD8+ than in CD4+ T cells.

For this clone: Its specificity is not known.

The rearrangement joins TRBV5-4 to TRBJ2-3, with D unclear. This material consisted of CD4+ or CD8+ T cells sorted from blood, taken in a trial of the OX40 agonist ivuxolimab. The sequence was obtained from an adult with an advanced solid tumor such as melanoma, head and neck, liver or kidney cancer. The CDR3 here is CASSLGPLSGSDTQYF. In DNA, the CDR3 is TGTGCCAGCAGCTTGGGCCCTCTATCGGGTTCAGATACGCAGTATTTT. The full variable domain, completed using reference TRBV5-4 and TRBJ2-3, is ETGVTQSPTHLIKTRGQQVTLRCSSQSGHNTVSWYQQALGQGPQFIFQYYREEENGRGNFPPRFSGLQFPNYSSELNVNALELDDSALYLCASSLGPLSGSDTQYFGPGTRLTVL.